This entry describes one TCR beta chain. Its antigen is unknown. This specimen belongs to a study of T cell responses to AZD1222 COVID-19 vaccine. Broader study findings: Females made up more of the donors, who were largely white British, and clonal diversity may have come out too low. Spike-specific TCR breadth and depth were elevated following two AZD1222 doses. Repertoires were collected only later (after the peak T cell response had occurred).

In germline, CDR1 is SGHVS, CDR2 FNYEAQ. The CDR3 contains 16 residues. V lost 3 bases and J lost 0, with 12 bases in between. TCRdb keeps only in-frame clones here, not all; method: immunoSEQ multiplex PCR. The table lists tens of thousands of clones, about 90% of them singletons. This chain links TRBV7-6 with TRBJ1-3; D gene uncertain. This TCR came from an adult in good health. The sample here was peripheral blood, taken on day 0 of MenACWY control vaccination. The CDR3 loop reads CASSLDRVSSGNTIYF. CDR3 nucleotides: TGTGCCAGCAGCTTGGATCGGGTCTCCTCTGGAAACACCATATATTTT.